Given below is one TCR beta chain in context. Its antigen is not identified. The PCR contained 60 Vbeta and 13 Jbeta primers. Repertoires were generated with immunoSEQ multiplex PCR, while TCRdb's copy carries only in-frame clones and drops some. This sample has approximately 100,000 clones, with around 82% found just once. The data are from a study of cytomegalovirus exposure and HLA in healthy donors. Study details: As an earlier analysis found, roughly 170 million T cells yielded about 120 million unique TCR beta sequences.

Nominally healthy donors were sampled, though unrecorded immune exposures were likely. Regarding the study as a whole: Fewer N-insertions (relative to the approximately 670-donor mean) were reportedly seen in an Asian-associated ancestry cluster in a later analysis. Immune exposure information comprised only CMV serostatus.

The clonotype was recovered from a young woman in good health and CMV-seropositive. The sequencing input was PBMCs.

In nucleotides, the CDR3 is TGTGCCAGCAGTCCATATGAACGGGTGATATCCGAGCAGTACTTC. It yields the protein CASSPYERVISEQYF. The chain recombines TRBV6-5 with TRBJ2-7; D remains ambiguous. This CDR3 is 15 amino acids long. V shed 5 bases and J shed 6 bases, with 20 bases lying between them. The germline V gene has CDR1 MNHEY and CDR2 SVGAGI.